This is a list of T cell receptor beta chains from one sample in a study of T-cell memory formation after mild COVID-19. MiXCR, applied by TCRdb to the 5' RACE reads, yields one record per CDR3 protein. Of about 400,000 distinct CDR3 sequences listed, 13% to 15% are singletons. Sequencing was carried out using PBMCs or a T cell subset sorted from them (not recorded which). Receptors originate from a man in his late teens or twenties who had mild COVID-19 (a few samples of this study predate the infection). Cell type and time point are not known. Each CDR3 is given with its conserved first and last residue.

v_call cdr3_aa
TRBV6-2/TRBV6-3 CASSYPRTGGGEQFF
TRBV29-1 CSVLTSTDTQYF
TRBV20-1 CSARDGQGPAFF
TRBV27 CASSLISGLFGGELFF
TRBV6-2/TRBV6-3 CASNRHRAEAAKNIQYF
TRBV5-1 CASSLEGQGNQPQHF
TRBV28 CASSLEGGITGELFF
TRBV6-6 CASSRRDSPFRETQYF
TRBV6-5 CASSYPPGQGSGGYTF
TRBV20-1 CSATSGLAAPRAKNIQYF
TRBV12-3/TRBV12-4 CASSFFGLQGSGYTF
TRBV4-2 CASSRRGEARVDTDTQYF
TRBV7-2 CASSQGEKAPQHF
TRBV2 CASSERGTGVNEQYF
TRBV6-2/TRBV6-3 CASSNRVGEQFF
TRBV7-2 CASSPEVAKNIQYF
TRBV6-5 CASTYRGGYGYTF
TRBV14 CASSLQGGNYGYTF
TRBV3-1 CASSQVPERANYGYTF
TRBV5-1 CASSLTGGEGYEQYF
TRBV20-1 CSAPTSGGPTDTQYF
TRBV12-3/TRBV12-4 CASSRGRGEKLFF
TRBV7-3 CASSPYLGTDTQYF
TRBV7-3 CASSSGGEGTQYF
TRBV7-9 CASSLVERERQYF
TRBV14 CASSHTAPFDGYTF
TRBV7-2 CASSFSGTEAFF
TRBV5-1 CASSFSYEETQYF
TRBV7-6 CASSLSGATLEQYF
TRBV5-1 CASSLLAGATSYEQYF
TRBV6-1 CASIEEVSYNSPLHF